Sequencing of this T cell receptor (beta chain) was carried out in a study of cytomegalovirus exposure and HLA in healthy donors. The study's findings and limits: In a later analysis, donors in an Asian-associated ancestry cluster reportedly had fewer N-insertions in productive TCRs than the cohort mean.

The PCR contained 60 Vbeta and 13 Jbeta primers. Here immunoSEQ multiplex PCR was the method, and the copy in TCRdb shows in-frame clones only, minus some. The sample consists of some 200,000 clones, 75% to 85% of them appearing once. About this clone: Its antigen is not identified.

The receptor was derived from a girl under 18 in good health and CMV-seronegative. The sequenced sample consisted of PBMCs.

The CDR3 sequence: CASSGGQGGAKNIQYF. DNA of the CDR3: TGTGCCAGCAGTGGTGGACAGGGGGGAGCCAAAAACATTCAGTACTTC. The chain recombines TRBV6-1 with TRBJ2-4, with TRBD1 matching 10 bases. The CDR3 extends over 16 amino acids. The J segment lost 0 bases and the V segment lost 4 bases, leaving 3 bases of the junction unmatched. CDR1 MNHNS and CDR2 SASEGT come from the germline V gene.